Listed below are T cell receptor beta chains from one sample, sequenced in a study of T cells in Graves' hyperthyroidism and ophthalmopathy. MiXCR was run by TCRdb on the multiplex PCR reads, yielding one entry per CDR3 protein. The sample contains 450,000 to 650,000 distinct CDR3 sequences, approximately 15% of which appear only once. The sequenced sample consisted of blood. The receptors derive from a woman aged 18-29 years with Graves' ophthalmopathy. Each CDR3 is given without its conserved first and last residue. D genes are given only for firm matches.

cdr3_aa | d_call | v_call
ASTMGINSGLGNEQF | TRBD2 | TRBV30
ASGSTQAGELF | - | TRBV12-5
ASSQERERSGKTQY | TRBD2 | TRBV4-1
ASSPFGGTGSYNEQF | - | TRBV28
ASATGFFGNTIY | - | TRBV6-2/TRBV6-3
ASSWADAYEQY | - | TRBV7-9
ASRTSGLSYEQY | - | TRBV28
ASSLSRQGQPQH | - | TRBV27
ASSPGTGGFGGANVLT | TRBD1 | TRBV7-2
ASSRTGLSTDTQY | - | TRBV4-1
ASSLDPGYQETQY | - | TRBV5-1
SARSTGRPFEQY | TRBD1 | TRBV29-1
ATNPAGFAETQY | - | TRBV15
ASSGGAEAF | - | TRBV2
ASSDLAGRGLRKDTQY | TRBD2 | TRBV6-1
AWSGQGASEETQY | TRBD1 | TRBV30
ASSPTSGHNEQY | TRBD2 | TRBV7-3
ASGLVVLAGGSNYGYT | TRBD1 | TRBV12-5
ATSGGTIFSEAF | - | TRBV24-1
SAMSTTGFYGYT | - | TRBV20-1
AWSSGTGGDEQY | TRBD1 | TRBV30
ASSLASETGAYGYT | TRBD1 | TRBV5-6
ASSPIAGVHNEQF | TRBD2 | TRBV19
ASSPPTGDTGELF | - | TRBV7-9
ATLTSGSNEQF | TRBD2 | TRBV7-9
AISSRDNNQPQH | - | TRBV10-3
ASSLAHGVYEQYFGPGYGYT | - | TRBV5-1
ATARGSSPLEQY | TRBD2 | TRBV6-2/TRBV6-3
ASSIKTSGFYEQY | TRBD2 | TRBV19
SARGKTQY | - | TRBV20-1
ASSPVLGLLHSEQY | - | TRBV18
ASSPMQPEGKNIQY | - | TRBV18
AWSWLGTYNEQF | - | TRBV30
ASSLRGGEKLF | - | TRBV19
SAPRALGLWGIIEQF | - | TRBV20-1
SVEINSYEQY | - | TRBV29-1
ATSDFTGTGSNEQY | TRBD1 | TRBV24-1
ASSLLITGGVTDTQY | TRBD1 | TRBV5-4
AWSRGDPRLAYNSPLH | - | TRBV30
ASRITGDTGELF | - | TRBV11-3
ASSYSRAPRAEAF | - | TRBV6-5
ASKSRGPPGGYEQY | TRBD2 | TRBV27
ASSITGANTEAF | - | TRBV19
ASRTGDTQY | - | TRBV2
ASSGDSLYGYT | TRBD1 | TRBV27
ASSPVKLAAAKNIQY | TRBD2 | TRBV11-3
ASSLPGGRISYGYT | - | TRBV5-6
ASSPLIGDLRGNEQY | - | TRBV7-9
ASGLAGNTGELF | TRBD2 | TRBV6-1
ASSLGSGKNTEAF | - | TRBV5-1
SSSPSGRRYLDTQY | TRBD2 | TRBV5-4
ASSENRGGNEQY | - | TRBV2
ASSWDRGNQPQH | TRBD1 | TRBV19
ATSGTVYNEQF | - | TRBV24-1
ASSPLGVGWQPQH | - | TRBV28
ASSDTINGYT | - | TRBV27
ASSSAGGVNEKLF | TRBD1 | TRBV6-1
ASSPSGLVFYEQY | TRBD2 | TRBV18
ASRDRVLMVDEQY | TRBD1 | TRBV28